This TCR beta chain comes out of a study of CD8+CD57+ T cells in acquired aplastic anemia. The wider study: The mean DNA yield obtained from sorted CD4+ and CD8+ cells came to 3 to 4 ug.

Of note for this clonotype: The antigen is undetermined.

General study results and limits: About 30 CD8+ CDR3 sequences occurred in both the patients and the controls.

The use of genomic DNA as template underpinned the TCR beta VDJ and CDR3 profiling. TCRdb reprocessed the reads via MiXCR and lists one record per CDR3 protein. The data hold about 210,000 distinct CDR3 sequences, with approximately 35% observed a single time. V was pared by 3 bases and J by 2 bases, with 7 bases between. The CDR3 loop spans 13 amino acids. Per the germline V gene, CDR1 is KGHSH and CDR2 is LQKENI. The sequenced sample consisted of sorted CD4+, CD8+, or CD8+CD57+ T cells (not recorded which) from PBMCs. The chain links TRBV18 to TRBJ1-1, with D hard to call. The clonotype was recovered from a human donor in good health, serving as a control. For the CDR3, the DNA is TGTGCCAGCTCACCGCTCGTTAACACTGAAGCTTTCTTT. Residues: CASSPLVNTEAFF.